The 21 T cell receptor beta chains given below trace back to one sample, sequenced in a study of T cell repertoires in cytomegalovirus infection. Each CDR3 protein is one row after TCRdb ran MiXCR on the reads. The table records around 350,000 distinct CDR3 sequences, 18% of them present only once. Sequencing was done on a sample of PBMCs. The receptors here all came from a human donor in good health (CMV status not recorded). Some clones in this sample may be carry-over from other donors' samples.

The chain has TRBV29-1 and TRBJ2-7; a weak D match, TRBD2 (6 bases). Germline V gene data show CDR1 as SQVTM and CDR2 as ANQGSEA. The CDR3 has 13 amino acids. The ends were cut back, 3 bases at V and 6 bases at J, with 15 bases in the middle. The CDR3 coding sequence is TGCAGCGTTGACGCGAACAGGAGGGGCGAGCAGTACTTC. Encoded protein: CSVDANRRGEQYF.

In this sample, this clonotype turned up once. The chain recombines TRBV12-3 or TRBV12-4 with TRBJ2-1; the match to TRBD2 covers 7 bases. J was trimmed by 8 bases and V by 9 bases; bases with no gene match: 10. The CDR3 is made up of 13 amino acids. CDR3: CASCRGSGDEQFF. The CDR3, as DNA: TGTGCCAGTTGTCGCGGGAGTGGCGATGAGCAGTTCTTC.

This clonotype was seen more than once but under ten times. The chain employs TRBV28 and TRBJ1-1, with D perhaps matching TRBD1 (5 bases). The CDR3 has 11 amino acids. The germline V gene encodes CDR1 MDHEN and CDR2 SYDVKM. Trimming pared 10 bases from V and 7 bases from J, leaving 13 bases between. The DNA of the CDR3 is TGTGCCACCACCGCGGGGGGTGAAGCTTTCTTT. Translated, it gives CATTAGGEAFF.

This clonotype was counted many times. This chain links TRBV7-2 with TRBJ2-7; TRBD1 is a possible D gene (5 bases). The CDR3 is 14 amino acids. Germline V gives CDR1 SGHTA, CDR2 FQGNSA. V was pared by 1 base and J by 0 bases, with 7 bases between. CDR3 amino acids: CASSLGDSSYEQYF. In nucleotides, the CDR3 is TGTGCCAGCAGCTTAGGCGACAGCTCCTACGAGCAGTACTTC.

Many counts were recorded for this clonotype. This rearrangement joins TRBV12-3 or TRBV12-4 to TRBJ2-7; weak D call: TRBD1 (6 bases). The CDR3 is 16 amino acids. V lost 5 bases, J lost 7 bases, and 24 bases lay in between. This CDR3 reads CASSSTRDIAWREQYF. CDR3 DNA: TGTGCCAGCAGTAGCACCCGGGACATAGCTTGGAGGGAGCAGTACTTC.

This clonotype has a count of ten or more. V and J are TRBV7-6 and TRBJ1-1; tentatively, D is TRBD1 (6 bases). Looked up from germline, CDR1 is SGHVS and CDR2 is FNYEAQ. Trimming removed 5 bases at V and 4 bases at J, with 14 bases between. This CDR3 spans 14 amino acids. CDR3 coding DNA: TGTGCCAGCAGCAACCTACAGGGTCCCACTGAAGCTTTCTTT. This codes for CASSNLQGPTEAFF.

This clonotype appeared once. The genes are TRBV2 and TRBJ1-2; no clear D. V was cut by 4 bases and J by 8 bases, with 8 bases left in between. This CDR3 is 11 amino acids long. The germline V gene has CDR1 SNHLY and CDR2 FYNNEI. The CDR3 spells CASSGGLGYTF. In nucleotides, the CDR3 is TGTGCCAGCAGTGGAGGCCTCGGCTACACCTTC.

At least ten counts were recorded for this clonotype. J is TRBJ2-3 and V is TRBV7-2, with 7 bases fitting TRBD2. The trim removed 1 base at V and 5 bases at J, leaving 6 bases unmatched. Germline V gene lookup returns CDR1 SGHTA and CDR2 FQGNSA. CDR3 size: 15 residues. For the CDR3, the DNA is TGTGCCAGCAGCTTAGGTGCGGGAGCTGGAGATACGCAGTATTTT. This gives the protein CASSLGAGAGDTQYF.

This clonotype was detected only a few times. The chain recombines TRBV28 with TRBJ2-1, with 8 bases identical to TRBD1. The trim removed 1 base at V and 9 bases at J, leaving 11 bases unmatched. This CDR3 comprises 16 residues. CDR1 MDHEN and CDR2 SYDVKM come from the germline V gene. The chain's CDR3 is CASSLLGQDTVGEQFF. The CDR3 DNA is TGTGCCAGCAGTTTATTGGGACAGGACACGGTGGGTGAGCAGTTCTTC.

The sample holds many counts of this clonotype. The chain joins TRBV7-2 to TRBJ2-4; maybe TRBD1 (6 bases). Trimming removed 3 bases at V and 6 bases at J, with 12 bases between. The CDR3 has 14 residues. Germline CDR1 is SGHTA and CDR2 is FQGNSA. The CDR3 loop is CASSFPTGLNIQYF. The CDR3 bases are TGTGCCAGCAGCTTTCCGACAGGCCTAAACATTCAGTACTTC.

This clonotype has a count of ten or more. This chain uses TRBV7-2 with TRBJ2-3; 8 bases match TRBD1. Germline V gene sequence: CDR1 SGHTA, CDR2 FQGNSA. The CDR3 sequence is 15 residues long. Trimming took 5 bases from V and 0 from J; bases not matched to a gene: 4. CDR3 amino acids: CASSQGAYSTDTQYF. CDR3 nucleotide sequence: TGTGCCAGCAGCCAGGGGGCCTATAGCACAGATACGCAGTATTTT.

About this clonotype itself: This sequence may be a read error, since a much larger clone differs from it by one base. It is likely a read error, because the conserved phenylalanine at the end of the CDR3 is missing. V gene TRBV7-2 combines with J gene TRBJ1-3; D gene unclear. CDR3 length: 12 residues. Trimming pared 6 bases from V and 0 bases from J, leaving 3 bases between. Germline-derived CDR1 and CDR2 are SGHTA and FQGNSA. Written as DNA, the CDR3 is TGTGCCAGCAGGGCCTCTGGAAACACCATATATGTT. Protein sequence: CASRASGNTIYV.

V is TRBV2 and J is TRBJ1-1, with D hard to call. Germline CDR1 and CDR2: SNHLY and FYNNEI. V was shortened by 5 bases and J by 4 bases, with 8 bases between the two germline ends. This CDR3 spans 12 amino acids. The CDR3 sequence is CASSLMSTEAFF. As DNA, the CDR3 is TGTGCCAGCAGTTTGATGAGCACTGAAGCTTTCTTT.

This clonotype was seen repeatedly, ten times or more. The chain employs TRBV7-2 and TRBJ2-3, with D unresolved. CDR1 and CDR2 (germline): SGHTA, FQGNSA. V gave up 7 bases and J gave up 0 bases, with 14 bases separating them. The CDR3 loop spans 15 amino acids. CDR3 sequence (DNA): TGTGCCAGCACCACTGCAGCGATGAGCACAGATACGCAGTATTTT. Amino acids: CASTTAAMSTDTQYF.

This chain links TRBV19 with TRBJ1-2, with D perhaps matching TRBD1 (5 bases). The CDR3 covers 13 residues. Per the germline V gene, CDR1 is LNHDA and CDR2 is SQIVND (reference sequence). V lost 6 bases, J lost 4 bases, and 12 bases lay in between. CDR3 in amino acids: CASRKGLVYGYTF. The CDR3 DNA sequence: TGTGCCAGTAGGAAGGGACTTGTCTATGGCTACACCTTC.

A note on this clonotype: Germline is not matched at one junction end, which may reflect a read error. This rearrangement joins TRBV11-2 to TRBJ2-7; 7 bases map to TRBD1. CDR3 length equals 12 residues. Germline lookup yields CDR1 SGHAT and CDR2 FQNNGV. For the CDR3, the DNA is TGTGCCAGCAGCTTGCAGGGGGAACGGGGCGACTTC. Translated: CASSLQGERGDF.

This clonotype has a handful of counts. This chain joins TRBV5-5 and TRBJ2-7; 9 bases agree with TRBD1. From germline, CDR1 is SGHKS and CDR2 YYEKEE (reference sequence). This CDR3 is 15 amino acids long. J lost 2 bases, V lost 4 bases, and 7 bases had no gene match. Here the CDR3 DNA reads TGTGCCAGCAGCCCGGAGGGGGACAGGGCCTACGAGCAGTACTTC. It yields the protein CASSPEGDRAYEQYF.

This clonotype was seen more than once but under ten times. This sequence joins TRBV12-3 or TRBV12-4 and TRBJ1-1, with D maybe TRBD1 (6 bases). This CDR3 is built from 13 residues. V was trimmed by 6 bases and J by 9 bases, leaving 17 bases between them. CDR3 nucleotide sequence: TGTGCCAGCAGCCTTAACCAGGGGTTGCAAGCTTTCTTT. Translated: CASSLNQGLQAFF.

This chain joins TRBV12-3 or TRBV12-4 and TRBJ2-7; D assignment may be TRBD1 or TRBD2 (5 bases each). V lost 1 base and J 2 bases, leaving 12 bases between the germline ends. The length of the CDR3 is 15 residues. DNA of the CDR3: TGTGCCAGCAGTTTAGAGGGACGGCTTGCCTACGAGCAGTACTTC. Protein sequence: CASSLEGRLAYEQYF.

This clonotype was counted only a few times. The chain is built from TRBV11-2 and TRBJ2-3, with 8 bases matching TRBD1. V lost 0 bases, J lost 3 bases, and 8 bases stayed unmatched. Germline CDR1 SGHAT, CDR2 FQNNGV. The CDR3 runs 17 residues. The CDR3 spells CASSLDLWDRMTDTQYF. The CDR3 region has the DNA TGTGCCAGCAGCTTAGATCTATGGGACAGGATGACAGATACGCAGTATTTT.

On this clonotype itself: A much larger clonotype is one base distant, so this may be a read error. The chain links TRBV7-8 to TRBJ1-1; D unresolved. This CDR3 region has 12 residues. Trimming removed 9 bases at V and 4 bases at J, with 12 bases between. Germline V CDR1 and CDR2: SGHVS, FQNEAQ. The CDR3: CARSPIVTEAFF. In nucleotides, the CDR3 is TGTGCCAGAAGCCCCATAGTCACTGAAGCTTTCTTT. The full variable domain, in which reference TRBV7-8 and TRBJ1-1 provide the parts outside the CDR3, is GAGVSQSPRYKVAKRGQDVALRCDPISGHVSLFWYQQALGQGPEFLTYFQNEAQLDKSGLPSDRFFAERPEGSVSTLKIQRTQQEDSAVYLCARSPIVTEAFFGQGTRLTVV.